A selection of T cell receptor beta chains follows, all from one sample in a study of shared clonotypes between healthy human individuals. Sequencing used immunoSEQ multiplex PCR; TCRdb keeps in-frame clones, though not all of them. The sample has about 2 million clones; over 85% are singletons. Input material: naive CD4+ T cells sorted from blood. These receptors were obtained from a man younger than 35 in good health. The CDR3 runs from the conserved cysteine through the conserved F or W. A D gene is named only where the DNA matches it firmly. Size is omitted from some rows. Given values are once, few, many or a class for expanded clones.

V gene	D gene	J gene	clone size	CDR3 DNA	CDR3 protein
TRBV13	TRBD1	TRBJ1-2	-	TGTGCCAGCAGCTTAACGGGACAGGGGTACTATGGCTACACCTTC	CASSLTGQGYYGYTF
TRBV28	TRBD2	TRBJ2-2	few	TGTGCCAGCAGTTTAGGATCTAGCGGGGGGCTCCTCGCGAACACCGGGGAGCTGTTTTTT	CASSLGSSGGLLANTGELFF
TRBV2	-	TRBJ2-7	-	TGTGCCAGCAGTGCCTTGGCGGCGCAGTACTTC	CASSALAAQYF
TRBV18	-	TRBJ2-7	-	TGTGCCAGCTCACCACCGGGTGACAGCTACGAGCAGTACTTC	CASSPPGDSYEQYF
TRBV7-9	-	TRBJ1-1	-	TGTGCCAGCAACCCGAGGATGGGGCAGAACACTGAAGCTTTCTTT	CASNPRMGQNTEAFF
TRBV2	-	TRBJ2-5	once	TGTGCCAGCAGTCCCCCGCAGCAGGAGTTCACCCAGTACTTC	CASSPPQQEFTQYF
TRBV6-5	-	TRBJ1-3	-	TGTGCCAGCAGTTACTCGCTGGTTCCTGGAAACACCATATATTTT	CASSYSLVPGNTIYF
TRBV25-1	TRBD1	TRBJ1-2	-	TGTGCCAGCAGTGACGGGACAGGGGTTTATGGCTACACCTTC	CASSDGTGVYGYTF
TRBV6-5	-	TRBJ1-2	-	TGTGCCAGCGGCCGGGTGTCTAACTATGGCTACACCTTC	CASGRVSNYGYTF
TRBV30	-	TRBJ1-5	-	TGTGCCTGGAGTGTACAGCCTCGGCAGCCCCAGCATTTT	CAWSVQPRQPQHF
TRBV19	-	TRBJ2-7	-	TGTGCCAGTAGTACCACCTCCGGCGAGCAGTACTTC	CASSTTSGEQYF
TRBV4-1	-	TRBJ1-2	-	TGCGCCAGCAGCCCTGGGGGGGGAGGCTACACCTTC	CASSPGGGGYTF
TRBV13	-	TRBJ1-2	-	TGTGCCAGCAGCTTTGGACACCAACACCACTATGGCTACACCTTC	CASSFGHQHHYGYTF
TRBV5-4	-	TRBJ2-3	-	TGTGCCAGCTCAGGGGTTATGGGCACAGATACGCAGTATTTT	CASSGVMGTDTQYF
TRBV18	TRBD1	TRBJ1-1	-	TGTGCCAGCTCACGCCCGGGACAGGGCGCTTTCTTT	CASSRPGQGAFF
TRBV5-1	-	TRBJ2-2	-	TGCGCCAGCAGCTCAGGGGTTGGCACCGGGGAGCTGTTTTTT	CASSSGVGTGELFF
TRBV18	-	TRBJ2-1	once	TGTGCCAGCTCACGAACAGGGGCGGGAGAATACAATGAGCAGTTCTTC	CASSRTGAGEYNEQFF
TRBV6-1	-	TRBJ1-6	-	TGTGCCAGCAGTGAAGCGAGGGCGACAAATTCACCCCTCCACTTT	CASSEARATNSPLHF
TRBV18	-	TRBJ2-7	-	TGTGCCAGCTCACCACCGGCAGCCTACGAGCAGTACTTC	CASSPPAAYEQYF
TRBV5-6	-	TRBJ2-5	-	TGTGCCAGCAGTCCCTCCGGGGGCGGTGAGACCCAGTACTTC	CASSPSGGGETQYF
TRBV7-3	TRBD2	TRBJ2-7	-	TGTGCCAGCAGCTTAGGGGTTGGGACTAGCGGCTACGAGCAGTACTTC	CASSLGVGTSGYEQYF
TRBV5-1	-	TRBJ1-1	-	TGCGCCAGCGGACTATTGGGAGTAGGTGACACTGAAGCTTTCTTT	CASGLLGVGDTEAFF
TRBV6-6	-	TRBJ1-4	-	TGTGCCAGCGTAGGGGTGGGGTGGAATGAAAAACTGTTTTTT	CASVGVGWNEKLFF
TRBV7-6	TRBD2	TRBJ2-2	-	TGTGCCAGCAGCTTAGATCGTCCGGGACTAGCGGGAATGGTTGCCGGGGAGCTGTTTTTT	CASSLDRPGLAGMVAGELFF
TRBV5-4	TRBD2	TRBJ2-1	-	TGTGCCAGCAGCCAACGGGGGGGCAACTACAATGAGCAGTTCTTC	CASSQRGGNYNEQFF
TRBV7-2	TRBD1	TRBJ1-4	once	TGTGCCAGCAGCAGACAGGGGGCATCAACTAATGAAAAACTGTTTTTT	CASSRQGASTNEKLFF
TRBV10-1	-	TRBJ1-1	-	TGCGCCAGCAGTGTTGGGGGAAAGGACACTGAAGCTTTCTTT	CASSVGGKDTEAFF
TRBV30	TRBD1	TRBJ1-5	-	TGTGCCTGGAGCGCACAGGGGCGCAATCAGCCCCAGCATTTT	CAWSAQGRNQPQHF
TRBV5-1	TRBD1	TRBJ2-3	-	TGCGCCAGCAGCTTGGACGGACAGGGGAGGGCAGATACGCAGTATTTT	CASSLDGQGRADTQYF
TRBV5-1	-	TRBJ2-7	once	TGCGCCAGCAGCTTTGAAGGGACATACGACGAGCAGTACTTC	CASSFEGTYDEQYF
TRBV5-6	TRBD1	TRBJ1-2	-	TGTGCCAGCAGCTTAGCCCCCGGGACAGGGAACTATGGCTACACCTTC	CASSLAPGTGNYGYTF
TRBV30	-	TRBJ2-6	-	TGTGCCTGGAGTGCCTGGATAATAAGCTCTGGGGCCAACGTCCTGACTTTC	CAWSAWIISSGANVLTF
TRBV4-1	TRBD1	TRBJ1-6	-	TGCGCCAGCAGCCAAGATCAGGGACAGGGATTTTCACCCCTCCACTTT	CASSQDQGQGFSPLHF
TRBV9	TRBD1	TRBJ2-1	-	TGTGCCAGCAGCGTAGAGACAGGGGATTACAATGAGCAGTTCTTC	CASSVETGDYNEQFF
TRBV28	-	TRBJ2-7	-	TGTGCCAGCAGTTTAAGCCCCCAGTACGAGCAGTACTTC	CASSLSPQYEQYF
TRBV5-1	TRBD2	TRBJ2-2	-	TGCGCCAGCAGTTTCGGGAGTAGCGGGATCACCGGGGAGCTGTTTTTT	CASSFGSSGITGELFF
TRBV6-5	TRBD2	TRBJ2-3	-	TGTGCCAGCAGTTACCGAGGGGAGGGGACAGATACGCAGTATTTT	CASSYRGEGTDTQYF
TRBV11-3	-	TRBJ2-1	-	TGTGCCAGCAGCTTAGGGGTGAGAGGGCCGAGGGATGAGCAGTTCTTC	CASSLGVRGPRDEQFF
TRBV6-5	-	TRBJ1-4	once	TGTGCCAGCAGTCAGGGGTCGGGGGAAAAACTGTTTTTT	CASSQGSGEKLFF
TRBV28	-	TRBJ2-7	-	TGTGCCAGCAGTTTGGGGAGTATACCCTACGAGCAGTACTTC	CASSLGSIPYEQYF
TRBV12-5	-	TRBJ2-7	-	TGTGCTAGTGCCATTTACGAGCAGTACTTC	CASAIYEQYF
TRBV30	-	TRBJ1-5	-	TGTGCCTGGAGTGTTGGGGACCAGCTGCCCCAGCATTTT	CAWSVGDQLPQHF
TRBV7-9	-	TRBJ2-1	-	TGTGCCAGCAGCCCGCAAGGGACCTTGGGCAATGAGCAGTTCTTC	CASSPQGTLGNEQFF
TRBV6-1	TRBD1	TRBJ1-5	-	TGTGCCAGCAGTGAAGGGTGGCCGGAACAGGGGGTCAATCAGCCCCAGCATTTT	CASSEGWPEQGVNQPQHF
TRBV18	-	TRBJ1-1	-	TGTGCCAGCTCACCGTCGGGCGCGAACACTGAAGCTTTCTTT	CASSPSGANTEAFF
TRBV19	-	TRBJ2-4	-	TGTGCCGTACGGGACTTAAACATTCAGTACTTC	CAVRDLNIQYF
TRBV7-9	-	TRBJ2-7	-	TGTGCCAGCAGCTTAGCACTTTCTGGGGGTGAAAAGCAGTACTTC	CASSLALSGGEKQYF
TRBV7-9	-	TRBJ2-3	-	TGTGCCAGCAGCTTAAACGCCCTCGCCAGCACAGATACGCAGTATTTT	CASSLNALASTDTQYF
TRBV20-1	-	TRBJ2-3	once	TGCAGTGCTAGTAGGACAGATACGCAGTATTTT	CSASRTDTQYF
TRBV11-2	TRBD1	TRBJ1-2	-	TGTGCCAGCAGTCCTACCGGGACAGGGGGCCGGACTGGCTACACCTTC	CASSPTGTGGRTGYTF
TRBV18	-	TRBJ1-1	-	TGTGCCAGCTCACCACCAACGTTTGTAGTCACTGAAGCTTTCTTT	CASSPPTFVVTEAFF
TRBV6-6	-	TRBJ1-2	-	TGTGCCAGCAGTCAGGGGAACTATGGCTACACCTTC	CASSQGNYGYTF
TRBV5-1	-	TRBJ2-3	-	TGCGCCAGCAGCCGCTTGACAGACACAGATACGCAGTATTTT	CASSRLTDTDTQYF
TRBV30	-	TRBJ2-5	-	TGTGCCTGGGGGCAGCAAGAGACCCAGTACTTC	CAWGQQETQYF
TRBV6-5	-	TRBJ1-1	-	TGTGCCAGCAGTTACTCCCGGGCCCAGAACACTGAAGCTTTCTTT	CASSYSRAQNTEAFF
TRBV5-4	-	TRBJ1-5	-	TGTGCCAGCAGCTTGGACAGAAATCAGCCCCAGCATTTT	CASSLDRNQPQHF
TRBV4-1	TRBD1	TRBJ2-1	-	TGCGCCAGCAGCCAGGCTTCTGGACAGGGGATCTACAATGAGCAGTTCTTC	CASSQASGQGIYNEQFF
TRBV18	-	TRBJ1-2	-	TGTGCCAGCTCACCAGTGGACAGCGCTAACTATGGCTACACCTTC	CASSPVDSANYGYTF
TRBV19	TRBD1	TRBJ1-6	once	TGTGCCAGTAGAGGGACAGGGGTAAAGTCCTATTCACCCCTCCACTTT	CASRGTGVKSYSPLHF